Below are 10 T cell receptor beta chains sequenced from a single sample in a study of T-cell reconstitution after alpha-beta-depleted transplantation in children. Preparation of the TCRbeta library involved a method that used unique molecular identifiers. Each CDR3 protein gets one entry after TCRdb re-called the PCR reads with MiXCR. The sample holds 490,000 or so distinct CDR3 sequences; approximately 12% are singletons and the top ten take roughly 5.4%. This specimen consisted of PBMCs from the stem cell graft donor, obtained from the stem cell graft. Every receptor here comes from a human donor who donated a stem cell graft to a child with combined immunodeficiency.

Worth noting for this clonotype: A much bigger clone sits one base away, suggesting this may be a read error. The chain couples TRBV6-1 to TRBJ1-2; 9 nucleotides line up with TRBD1. J gave up 3 bases and V 7 bases, and 9 bases lay outside the gene matches. This CDR3 has 15 residues. Germline CDR1 reads MNHNS; CDR2 reads SASEGT. The chain's CDR3 is CASTNVRQGDYGYTF. The CDR3 region has the DNA TGTGCCAGCACCAATGTTAGACAGGGGGACTATGGCTACACCTTC.

This clonotype was counted at least ten times. As DNA, the CDR3 is TGTGCCAGCAGCCAAGACAGGGGTGGGGGGAACTATGGCTACACCTTC. Its protein product is CASSQDRGGGNYGYTF. V is TRBV7-2 and J is TRBJ1-2, with TRBD1 matching 8 bases. The trim removed 5 bases at V and 2 bases at J, leaving 10 bases unmatched. Looked up from germline, CDR1 is SGHTA and CDR2 is FQGNSA. The CDR3 is made up of 16 amino acids.

This clonotype was detected ten times or more. The V and J genes are TRBV6-5 and TRBJ2-2, with 7 bases identical to TRBD1. V gave up 2 bases and J gave up 4 bases; unmatched junction bases: 4. This CDR3 contains 15 residues. Per germline, CDR1 MNHEY and CDR2 SVGAGI. The CDR3 is CASSYQGDGTGELFF. The CDR3 DNA follows: TGTGCCAGCAGTTACCAGGGGGACGGCACCGGGGAGCTGTTTTTT.

This clonotype was picked up a small number of times. CDR3 sequence: CASTGGWRGLDEQYF. As DNA, the CDR3 is TGTGCCAGCACTGGCGGGTGGAGGGGGCTGGACGAGCAGTACTTC. The chain links TRBV6-1 to TRBJ2-7, with D perhaps TRBD1 (7 bases). The germline V and J ends were trimmed by 7 bases and 5 bases, with 21 bases remaining between them. Looked up from germline, CDR1 is MNHNS and CDR2 is SASEGT. The CDR3 extends over 15 amino acids.

This clonotype was found a few times. The V and J genes are TRBV4-3 and TRBJ2-7, with D possibly being TRBD1 (6 bases). The CDR3 extends over 13 amino acids. Trimming stripped 3 bases from V and 5 bases from J, with 11 bases between. From germline, CDR1 is LGHNA and CDR2 YSLEER. The CDR3 region has the DNA TGCGCCAGCAGCCAGTACAGGGAAAACGAGCAGTACTTC. Translation: CASSQYRENEQYF.

This clonotype showed up just a few times. The CDR3: CASNTRGDLSSYNEQFF. The CDR3 DNA reads as TGTGCCAGCAACACCAGGGGAGATTTGAGCTCCTACAATGAGCAGTTCTTC. The chain couples TRBV7-8 to TRBJ2-1, with D possibly matching TRBD1 (6 bases). The CDR3 is made up of 17 amino acids. CDR1 SGHVS and CDR2 FQNEAQ come from the germline V gene. Deletions cut 7 bases from V and 0 bases from J, with 19 bases between.

There are a few counts of this clonotype. The chain links TRBV7-4 to TRBJ2-5, with 8 nucleotides matching TRBD1. The J segment lost 1 base and the V segment lost 5 bases, leaving 9 bases of the junction unmatched. There are 16 residues in the CDR3. The germline V gene encodes CDR1 SGHVT and CDR2 SQSDAQ. The CDR3 DNA reads as TGTGCCAGCAGCCCGCACCGAGACAGGGGCCAAGAGACCCAGTACTTC. It codes for CASSPHRDRGQETQYF. Using reference TRBV7-4 and TRBJ2-5 for the parts outside the CDR3, the full variable domain is GAGVSQSPRYKVAKRGRDVALRCDSISGHVTLYWYRQTLGQGSEVLTYSQSDAQRDKSGRPSGRFSAERPERSVSTLKIQRTEQGDSAVYLCASSPHRDRGQETQYFGPGTRLLVL.

The chain couples TRBV10-3 to TRBJ2-5; a weak D match, TRBD2 (6 bases). The germline gives CDR1 ENHRY, CDR2 SYGVKD. This CDR3 spans 12 amino acids. Trimming took 8 bases from V and 1 from J, leaving 8 bases between them. The DNA of the CDR3 is TGTGCCATCGCCGGGAGCCAAGAGACCCAGTACTTC. Protein sequence: CAIAGSQETQYF.

This clonotype was counted at least ten times. The rearrangement links TRBV24-1 to TRBJ2-7; D not resolved. V was shortened by 6 bases and J by 4 bases, with 12 bases between the two germline ends. CDR1 is KGHDR and CDR2 is SFDVKD in the germline V gene. The CDR3 has 13 residues. The CDR3 sequence: CATSSPSRYEQYF. The DNA of the CDR3 is TGTGCCACCAGTTCTCCGTCCAGGTACGAGCAGTACTTC.

The V call is TRBV27, the J call TRBJ2-1; 16 nucleotides align to TRBD2. V lost 2 bases to trimming and J lost 7 bases; unmatched junction nucleotides: 8. The CDR3 has 18 amino acids. The germline V gene encodes CDR1 MNHEY and CDR2 SMNVEV (reference sequence). CDR3 protein: CASSLPPGTSGGVNEQFF. DNA for the CDR3: TGTGCCAGCAGTTTACCGCCCGGGACTAGCGGGGGGGTAAATGAGCAGTTCTTC.